The T cell receptor (beta chain) under discussion was sequenced for a study of post-analysis software for immune sequencing data (dated by TCRdb to 2014 to 2015). About the investigation overall: Recorded disease courses included relapsing-remitting, secondary progressive and progressive-relapsing multiple sclerosis, with some patients lacking subtype annotation. The multiple sclerosis patient repertoires were compared with 11 previously published healthy control repertoires from donors aged 6 to 25 years. A subset of samples was prepared in parallel using single-end sample barcoding, then pooled and co-amplified after Illumina adapter ligation. Overall study outcomes, separate from this receptor: The control group was slightly older than the multiple sclerosis patient group. Direct clustering with F measure showed strong co-clustering of samples prepared in the same batch, prompting a batch-effect correction. Patients showed significantly higher frequencies than controls for roughly five TRBV segments, among them TRBV5-6, TRBV5-1 and TRBV20-1. Normalized Chao1 diversity was significantly lower in multiple sclerosis patients than controls, suggesting substantial peripheral T-cell clonal expansion.

To demonstrate the VDJtools post-analysis software, TCR beta repertoires were profiled from the peripheral blood of more than ten young patients with multiple sclerosis. The multiple sclerosis patients were children and adolescents between roughly 6 and 17 years of age. The CDR3 contains 14 residues, cysteine and phenylalanine counted. Of the read, only the CDR3 DNA is kept; its 42 bases are in frame from base 1. Sequences MDHEN (CDR1) and SYDVKM (CDR2) are obtained from the germline V gene. At the junction V is shortened by 3 bases and J by 5 bases, with 13 bases in between. As for this clonotype: Which antigen it targets is not known. No much larger clone exists at a distance of one base, and base qualities are not known.

Libraries were prepared through PCR. The sequencing machine was an Illumina HiSeq 2500. To reduce PCR and sequencing biases, unique molecular identifiers were incorporated into the TCR beta cDNA libraries. Every 1 to 10 million input T cells yielded 500,000 or so cDNA molecules, meaning each molecule approximated one T cell. Patient libraries were prepared and sequenced with the same protocol used for the earlier healthy control dataset. Samples belonging to the same batch were prepared together, multiplexed and sequenced on a shared HiSeq lane. In the paper's pipeline: Raw barcoded reads were processed with MIGEC, discarding single-read molecular identifier groups before consensus assembly and CDR3 extraction. VDJtools was used for post-analysis of the clonotype tables, with diversity normalized by down-sampling every dataset to the smallest sample size. To correct batch-related cross-sample contamination, repertoire overlap clustering matched CDR3 amino acid sequences but not nucleotide sequences. The raw public data were reprocessed by TCRdb itself: fastp quality trimming at Q25, MiXCR clonotype calling, in-frame beta chains only. One record per CDR3 amino acid sequence lists the most common genes and DNA. The V and J calls shown here were made by TCRdb, not taken from the authors' results. The sample table contains some 690,000 distinct CDR3 sequences; only one count was recorded for 30% of them. Together, the top ten hold more than 0.45% of the sample.

The sequence derives from a girl aged 10 to 17 with multiple sclerosis. This chain is built from TRBV28 and TRBJ2-5, with a tentative D gene TRBD2 over 6 matching bases. Sequenced material: blood. CDR3 reads: CASSFPREEETQYF. At the DNA level, the sequence is TGTGCCAGCAGTTTCCCCAGGGAGGAGGAGACCCAGTACTTC. The full variable domain, completed from the reference TRBV28 and TRBJ2-5 proteins outside the CDR3, reads DVKVTQSSRYLVKRTGEKVFLECVQDMDHENMFWYRQDPGLGLRLIYFSYDVKMKEKGDIPEGYSVSREKKERFSLILESASTNQTSMYLCASSFPREEETQYFGPGTRLLVL.